Listed below are T cell receptor beta chains from one sample, sequenced in a study of blood T cell repertoires in COVID-19. Libraries were prepared by immunoSEQ multiplex PCR; TCRdb keeps only in-frame clonotypes and omits some of them. The data contain 250,000 to 300,000 clones, 75% to 90% of them seen just once; the ten biggest clones take up about an eighth. The sequencing input was peripheral blood. These receptors all stem from a woman aged 70-85 years with COVID-19, enrolled during active disease. The CDR3 runs from the conserved cysteine through the conserved F or W. The D gene is left open where the match is weak. Where a row states a size, it is once, few, many or the class of an expanded clone; other rows omit it.

abundance | len | j_gene | d_gene | v_gene | CDR3nt | CDR3aa
. | 16 | TRBJ2-7 | TRBD2 | TRBV3-1/TRBV3-2 | TGTGCCAGCAGCCAACGGACTAGCGGATTAGCGTCCGAGCAGTACTTC | CASSQRTSGLASEQYF
once | 17 | TRBJ2-1 | TRBD1 | TRBV5-8 | TGTGCCAGCAGCCTTAGACAGGGGAGCAGGTCCTACAATGAGCAGTTCTTC | CASSLRQGSRSYNEQFF
. | 16 | TRBJ1-1 | TRBD1 | TRBV3-1/TRBV3-2 | TGTGCCAGCAGCATAACAGGGGGTCGTATGAACACTGAAGCTTTCTTT | CASSITGGRMNTEAFF
. | 14 | TRBJ1-1 | . | TRBV10-3 | TGTGCCATCAGTGACGGGGGGCCGAACACTGAAGCTTTCTTT | CAISDGGPNTEAFF
once | 17 | TRBJ1-5 | . | TRBV27 | TGTGCCAGCAGTCCCGGTGGGCGGGACGTAAGCAATCAGCCCCAGCATTTT | CASSPGGRDVSNQPQHF
once | 13 | TRBJ1-1 | . | TRBV7-3 | TGTGCCAGCAGCTCCGCGGGGGGGACTGAAGCTTTCTTT | CASSSAGGTEAFF
. | 15 | TRBJ2-5 | TRBD1 | TRBV5-1 | TGCGCCAGCAGCTTGACAGGGGGCTTACAAGAGACCCAGTACTTC | CASSLTGGLQETQYF
. | 14 | TRBJ2-7 | TRBD2 | TRBV19 | TGTGCCAGTAGTGCTTCCGGGGGGACCTACGAGCAGTACTTC | CASSASGGTYEQYF
. | 14 | TRBJ1-2 | TRBD1 | TRBV28 | TGTGCCAGCAGTCCGTCGACAGGGGGGAATGGCTACACCTTC | CASSPSTGGNGYTF
. | 14 | TRBJ1-1 | . | TRBV7-2 | TGTGCCAGCAGCTTAGGGGGTCAGGGAACTGAAGCTTTCTTT | CASSLGGQGTEAFF
few | 14 | TRBJ2-5 | . | TRBV24-1 | TGTGCCACCAGTGATTTCGCTAGCCTAGGGACCCAGTACTTC | CATSDFASLGTQYF